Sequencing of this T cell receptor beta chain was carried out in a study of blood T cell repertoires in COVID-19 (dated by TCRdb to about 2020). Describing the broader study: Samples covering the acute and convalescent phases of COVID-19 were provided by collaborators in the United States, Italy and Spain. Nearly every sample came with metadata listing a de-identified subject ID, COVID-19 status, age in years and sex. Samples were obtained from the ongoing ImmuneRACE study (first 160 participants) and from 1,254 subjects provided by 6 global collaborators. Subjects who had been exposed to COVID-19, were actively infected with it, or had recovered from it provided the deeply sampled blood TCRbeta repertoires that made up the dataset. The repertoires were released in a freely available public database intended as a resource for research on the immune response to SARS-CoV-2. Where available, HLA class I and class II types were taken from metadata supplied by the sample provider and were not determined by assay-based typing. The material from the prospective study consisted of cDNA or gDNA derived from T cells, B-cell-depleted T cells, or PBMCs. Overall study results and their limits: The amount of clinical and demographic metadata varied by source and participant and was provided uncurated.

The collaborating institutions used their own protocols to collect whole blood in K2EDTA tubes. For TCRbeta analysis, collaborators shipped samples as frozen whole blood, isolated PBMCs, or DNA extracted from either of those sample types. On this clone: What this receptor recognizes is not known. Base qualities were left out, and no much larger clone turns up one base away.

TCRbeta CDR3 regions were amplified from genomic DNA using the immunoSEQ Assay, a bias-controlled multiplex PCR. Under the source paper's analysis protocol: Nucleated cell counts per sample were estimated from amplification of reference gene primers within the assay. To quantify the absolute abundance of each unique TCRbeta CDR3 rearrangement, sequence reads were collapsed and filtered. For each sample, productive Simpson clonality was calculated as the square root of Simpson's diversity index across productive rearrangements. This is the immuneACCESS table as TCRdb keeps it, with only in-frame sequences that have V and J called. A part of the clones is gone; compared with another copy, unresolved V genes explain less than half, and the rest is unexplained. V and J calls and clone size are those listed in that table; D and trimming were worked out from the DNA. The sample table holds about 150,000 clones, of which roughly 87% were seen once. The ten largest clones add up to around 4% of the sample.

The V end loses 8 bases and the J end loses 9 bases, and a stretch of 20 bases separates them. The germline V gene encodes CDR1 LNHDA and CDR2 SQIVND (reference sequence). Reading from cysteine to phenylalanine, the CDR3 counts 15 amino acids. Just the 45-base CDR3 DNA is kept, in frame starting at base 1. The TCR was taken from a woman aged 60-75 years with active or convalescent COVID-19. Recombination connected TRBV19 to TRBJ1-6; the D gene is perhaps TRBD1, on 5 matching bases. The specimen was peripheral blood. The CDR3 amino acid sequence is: CASHPRDFTGSPLHF. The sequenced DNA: TGTGCCAGTCATCCCCGGGACTTTACTGGTTCACCCCTCCACTTT.